Below, 27 T cell receptor beta chains from the same sample are listed, as sequenced in a study of CD8+ T cells in alopecia areata. Following extraction, RNA underwent reverse transcription to cDNA, which served as the sequencing template. TCRdb's copy holds only in-frame clones and misses some; the assay was immunoSEQ multiplex PCR. The sample lists 100,000 to 120,000 clones; around 59% were seen once. The sample was CD8+ T cells sorted from blood. The receptors come from a human donor in good health.

The chain carries TRBV29-1 and TRBJ1-4, with D unresolved. CDR1 SQVTM and CDR2 ANQGSEA come from the germline V gene. This CDR3 has 15 amino acids. Between the trimmed V and J ends, which lost 6 bases and 4 bases, there was a span of 18 bases. DNA for the CDR3: TGCAGCGTCGGAACGATCGACGACGATAATGAAAAACTGTTTTTT. It translates to CSVGTIDDDNEKLFF. The variable domain in full, with the rest retrieved from reference TRBV29-1 and TRBJ1-4, is SAVISQKPSRDICQRGTSLTIQCQVDSQVTMMFWYRQQPGQSLTLIATANQGSEATYESGFVIDKFPISRPNLTFSTLTVSNMSPEDSSIYLCSVGTIDDDNEKLFFGSGTQLSVL.

The genes are TRBV7-8 and TRBJ2-1; no reliable D call. The length of the CDR3 is 12 residues. V lost 2 bases to trimming and J lost 9 bases, with 8 bases between them. The germline V gene has CDR1 SGHVS and CDR2 FQNEAQ. CDR3 in amino acids: CASSLRGVEQFF. DNA of the CDR3: TGTGCCAGCAGCTTACGTGGGGTTGAGCAGTTCTTC.

V usage is TRBV9 and J usage is TRBJ2-5, with D tentatively TRBD2 (6 bases). Trimming took 0 bases from V and 1 from J, leaving 16 bases between them. From germline, CDR1 is SGDLS and CDR2 YYNGEE. The CDR3 runs to 17 residues. CDR3 residues: CASSVAAGGVLQETQYF. CDR3 DNA: TGTGCCAGCAGCGTAGCTGCGGGCGGGGTCCTCCAAGAGACCCAGTACTTC.

In this sample, this clone turned up once. The V call is TRBV27, the J call TRBJ2-7; TRBD2 matches 7 bases. This CDR3 is built from 14 residues. Germline V gene sequence: CDR1 MNHEY, CDR2 SMNVEV (reference sequence). V lost 0 bases and J lost 4; bases outside the gene matches: 3. The CDR3: CASSLSVGGYEQYF. The CDR3 coding sequence is TGTGCCAGCAGTTTATCGGTGGGGGGGTACGAGCAGTACTTC.

The CDR3: CATSRSPATVGRDTEAFF. CDR3 nucleotides: TGTGCCACCAGCAGAAGTCCAGCAACCGTCGGGCGGGACACTGAAGCTTTCTTT. The chain combines TRBV15 with TRBJ1-1; no clear D. Germline V gives CDR1 LNHNV, CDR2 YYDKDF (reference sequence). There are 18 residues in the CDR3. Deletions cut 2 bases from V and 3 bases from J, with 22 bases between. The full variable domain, rest sourced from reference TRBV15 and TRBJ1-1, is DAMVIQNPRYQVTQFGKPVTLSCSQTLNHNVMYWYQQKSSQAPKLLFHYYDKDFNNEADTPDNFQSRRPNTSFCFLDIRSPGLGDTAMYLCATSRSPATVGRDTEAFFGQGTRLTVV.

This sequence joins TRBV6-5 and TRBJ2-5; D is uncertain. The CDR3 spans 9 residues. The germline V gene encodes CDR1 MNHEY and CDR2 SVGAGI. The V end lost 6 bases, the J end lost 5 bases, and 1 base lay between the germline ends. The CDR3: CASSETQYF. The CDR3 DNA reads as TGTGCCAGCAGCGAGACCCAGTACTTC.

The chain links TRBV12-5 to TRBJ2-3; TRBD2 matches 8 bases. Germline trimming cut 7 bases from V and 2 bases from J; bases unmatched to any gene: 8. The CDR3 consists of 15 residues. Germline V lookup: CDR1 LGHNT, CDR2 FRNRAP. The CDR3 nucleotides are TGTGCTAGTGAAACCGGGACTAGGACCACAGATACGCAGTATTTT. As protein: CASETGTRTTDTQYF.

The J gene is TRBJ2-1, the V gene TRBV23-1; D gene ambiguous. TRBV23-1 is assigned to the ORF class and has an uncertain function. Trimming took off 4 bases at V and 14 bases at J, with 15 bases between the two ends. This CDR3 contains 12 residues. The CDR3 loop is CASSLDGVFEFF. The CDR3 DNA sequence: TGCGCCAGCAGTCTGGACGGAGTATTCGAGTTCTTC.

This chain links TRBV27 with TRBJ2-1; 9 nucleotides agree with TRBD1. Looked up from germline, CDR1 is MNHEY and CDR2 is SMNVEV (reference sequence). V gave up 5 bases and J gave up 9 bases; unmatched junction bases: 11. The CDR3 is made up of 15 amino acids. In DNA, the CDR3 is TGTGCCAGCAGTCCCGGGACAGGGACCCTCGGTGAGCAGTTCTTC. Translating gives CASSPGTGTLGEQFF.

This clone was detected once. The chain is built from TRBV5-6 and TRBJ2-7; 8 nucleotides match TRBD2. The germline V gene has CDR1 SGHDT and CDR2 YYEEEE. The CDR3 is 15 residues long. V lost 1 base, J lost 3 bases, and 6 bases stayed unmatched. Here the CDR3 reads CASSLTSGGSYEQYF. For the CDR3, the DNA is TGTGCCAGCAGCTTGACTAGCGGTGGGAGCTACGAGCAGTACTTC.

V and J are TRBV5-6 and TRBJ2-1; D ambiguous. This CDR3 spans 14 amino acids. V was trimmed by 1 base and J by 1 base, leaving 6 bases between them. The V gene's germline CDR1 is SGHDT and CDR2 YYEEEE. CDR3 sequence (DNA): TGTGCCAGCAGCTTGACAGATTCCTACAATGAGCAGTTCTTC. Translated: CASSLTDSYNEQFF.

The chain has TRBV5-6 and TRBJ2-1, with TRBD2 as a possible D gene (6 bases). CDR1 is SGHDT and CDR2 is YYEEEE in the germline V gene. V lost 5 bases and J lost 2, with 11 bases in between. This CDR3 contains 14 residues. In nucleotides, the CDR3 is TGTGCCAGCAGTATCGGGAGAGCCTACAATGAGCAGTTCTTC. Translating gives CASSIGRAYNEQFF.

The chain is built from TRBV15 and TRBJ2-1; D tentatively reads TRBD1 or TRBD2 (5 bases each). CDR3 length: 15 amino acids. V shed 0 bases and J shed 8 bases, with 14 bases lying between them. Germline assignment: CDR1 LNHNV and CDR2 YYDKDF (reference sequence). CDR3 sequence: CATSRERGRSDEQFF. CDR3 sequence (DNA): TGTGCCACCAGCAGAGAGAGGGGCCGCTCAGATGAGCAGTTCTTC.

In nucleotides, the CDR3 is TGTGCCAGCAGCTTAAGGGGAGCCTATGGCTACACCTTC. This sequence encodes CASSLRGAYGYTF. V usage is TRBV7-2 and J usage is TRBJ1-2; tentative D call: TRBD1 (5 bases). Germline V gene lookup returns CDR1 SGHTA and CDR2 FQGNSA. The CDR3 loop spans 13 amino acids. Trimming stripped 2 bases from V and 4 bases from J, with 8 bases between.

This clone was detected once. The chain combines TRBV28 with TRBJ2-1; D is uncertain. V was cut by 7 bases and J by 0 bases, with 7 bases left in between. Germline assignment: CDR1 MDHEN and CDR2 SYDVKM. The CDR3 is 13 residues long. The CDR3 DNA follows: TGTGCCAGCATCGAACGCTCCTACAATGAGCAGTTCTTC. Protein sequence: CASIERSYNEQFF.

This sequence joins TRBV27 and TRBJ2-4; perhaps D is TRBD1 or TRBD2 (5 bases each). The V and J ends lost 0 bases and 6 bases respectively, with 12 bases between them. The CDR3 totals 15 residues. Germline V gives CDR1 MNHEY, CDR2 SMNVEV (reference sequence). CDR3: CASSLSAWDLNIQYF. DNA for the CDR3: TGTGCCAGCAGTTTATCGGCCTGGGACCTAAACATTCAGTACTTC.

The chain has TRBV9 and TRBJ2-7, with D unclear. Germline values: CDR1 SGDLS, CDR2 YYNGEE. The CDR3 length is 14 residues. Deletions cut 1 base from V and 2 bases from J, with 10 bases between. DNA of the CDR3: TGTGCCAGCAGCGTATCCACGGCGCCCTACGAGCAGTACTTC. This gives the protein CASSVSTAPYEQYF.

As DNA, the CDR3 is TGTGCCAGCGGGGACTCTCCCTACGAGCAGTACTTC. As protein: CASGDSPYEQYF. V gene TRBV2 combines with J gene TRBJ2-7, with D possibly matching TRBD2 (6 bases). Germline CDR1 reads SNHLY; CDR2 reads FYNNEI. The CDR3 runs to 12 residues. Between the trimmed V and J ends, which lost 8 bases and 2 bases, there was a span of 10 bases.

This chain connects TRBV9 to TRBJ2-5, with TRBD1 matching 9 bases. Per the germline V gene, CDR1 is SGDLS and CDR2 is YYNGEE. CDR3 length equals 16 residues. With V trimmed by 3 bases and J by 1 base, 7 bases remained unmatched. In DNA form, the CDR3 reads TGTGCCAGCAGCGAGACAGGGGGACATGTCCAAGAGACCCAGTACTTC. Protein: CASSETGGHVQETQYF.

This chain joins TRBV4-1 and TRBJ2-2, with D hard to call. The CDR3 runs 15 residues. Germline V gives CDR1 MGHRA, CDR2 YSYEKL. V lost 6 bases, J lost 5 bases, and 16 bases lay in between. The CDR3 nucleotides are TGCGCCAGCAGGAAAGACCCGTTCCTTACCGGGGAGCTGTTTTTT. As protein: CASRKDPFLTGELFF.

This clone was found a few times. At the DNA level, this CDR3 is encoded by other sequences in the same sample as well. This chain uses TRBV2 with TRBJ1-5, with D tentatively TRBD1 (6 bases). The V gene lost 7 bases and the J gene lost 5 bases, with 9 bases spanning the gap. The V gene's germline CDR1 is SNHLY and CDR2 FYNNEI. The CDR3 length is 12 residues. CDR3 sequence (DNA): TGTGCCAGCAAACAGGGCGATCAGCCCCAGCATTTT. Amino acid sequence: CASKQGDQPQHF.

This rearrangement joins TRBV13 to TRBJ1-2; D might be TRBD1 (6 bases). CDR3 length equals 16 residues. CDR1 is PRHDT and CDR2 is FYEKMQ in the germline V gene (reference sequence). Trimming pared 4 bases from V and 0 bases from J, leaving 15 bases between. CDR3 sequence reads: CASSSATDRSNYGYTF. CDR3 in DNA: TGTGCCAGCAGCTCAGCCACTGACAGGTCTAACTATGGCTACACCTTC.

The rearrangement links TRBV7-9 to TRBJ1-2; D call uncertain. Germline V gene sequence: CDR1 SEHNR, CDR2 FQNEAQ (reference sequence). The CDR3 is made up of 13 amino acids. V dropped 2 bases and J dropped 5 bases, with 9 bases sitting between them. CDR3 sequence: CASSLRTTYGYTF. As DNA, the CDR3 is TGTGCCAGCAGCTTACGGACTACTTATGGCTACACCTTC. Supplemented by reference TRBV7-9 and TRBJ1-2, the full variable domain reads DTGVSQNPRHKITKRGQNVTFRCDPISEHNRLYWYRQTLGQGPEFLTYFQNEAQLEKSRLLSDRFSAERPKGSFSTLEIQRTEQGDSAMYLCASSLRTTYGYTFGSGTRLTVV.

V and J are TRBV13 and TRBJ1-1, with no clear D. V was cut by 4 bases and J by 1 base, with 10 bases left in between. Looked up from germline, CDR1 is PRHDT and CDR2 is FYEKMQ (reference sequence). This CDR3 comprises 14 residues. CDR3 region: CASSSGRWNTEAFF. CDR3 bases: TGTGCCAGCAGCTCCGGGCGTTGGAACACTGAAGCTTTCTTT. The whole variable domain, remainder taken from reference TRBV13 and TRBJ1-1, is AAGVIQSPRHLIKEKRETATLKCYPIPRHDTVYWYQQGPGQDPQFLISFYEKMQSDKGSIPDRFSAQQFSDYHSELNMSSLELGDSALYFCASSSGRWNTEAFFGQGTRLTVV.

This chain connects TRBV9 to TRBJ1-1; D may be TRBD1 (6 bases). V was cut by 0 bases and J by 4 bases, with 10 bases left in between. Germline V gene lookup returns CDR1 SGDLS and CDR2 YYNGEE. This CDR3 is built from 14 residues. CDR3 loop: CASSVEGEGTEAFF. The CDR3 nucleotides read TGTGCCAGCAGCGTAGAGGGGGAGGGCACTGAAGCTTTCTTT.

V and J are TRBV5-6 and TRBJ2-7, with D possibly being TRBD1 (6 bases). There are 13 residues in the CDR3. V dropped 2 bases and J dropped 3 bases, with 9 bases sitting between them. Germline V gene sequence: CDR1 SGHDT, CDR2 YYEEEE. CDR3 amino acids: CASSFSGVYEQYF. The CDR3 DNA reads TGTGCCAGCAGCTTTTCAGGGGTCTACGAGCAGTACTTC.

In its sample, this clone was seen a few times. Its ends do not fully match the called genes, so a read error is possible. The V and J genes are TRBV7-9 and TRBJ2-5; D might be TRBD1 (6 bases). The CDR3 spans 12 residues. Germline V gives CDR1 SEHNR, CDR2 FQNEAQ (reference sequence). For the CDR3, the DNA is TGTGCCAGCAGCCAGAGCGCAGGGGAGATTCACTTC. Translating it yields CASSQSAGEIHF.